The rows below give T cell receptor beta chains drawn from one sample of a study of cytomegalovirus exposure and HLA in healthy donors. Generated by immunoSEQ multiplex PCR, the TCRdb table keeps only in-frame clones and is missing some. This sample has some 150,000 clones, with roughly 90% found just once. Material for sequencing was PBMCs. The receptor source for this set is a man aged 18 to 30 in good health and CMV-seronegative. CDR3s leave out the opening cysteine and the closing phenylalanine or tryptophan. Expanded clones are given a class, and other clones once, few, many or no size at all.

v_gene	j_gene	abundance	CDR3aa
TRBV7-9	TRBJ1-2	-	ASSLAWEGSYGYT
TRBV19	TRBJ2-7	-	ASRGQAAPYEQY
TRBV5-1	TRBJ2-3	-	ASSRGQGDRTDTQY
TRBV7-2	TRBJ1-4	-	ASSLNRVEEKLF
TRBV13	TRBJ2-2	-	ASSREHGTGRTGELF
TRBV9	TRBJ2-7	-	ASSAGTGGFYEQY
TRBV5-1	TRBJ2-5	-	ASSRPGGSQETQY
TRBV2	TRBJ2-1	once	ASSERQGARNEQF
TRBV5-1	TRBJ2-7	-	ASSPVIPQGQEQY
TRBV27	TRBJ1-1	-	ASSWDRETEAF
TRBV9	TRBJ1-3	-	ASSVATTEPAGNTIY
TRBV30	TRBJ2-3	-	AWSVRRGADTQY
TRBV6-5	TRBJ2-5	-	ASSLLASETQY
TRBV30	TRBJ1-2	-	AWSRRQVPYGYT
TRBV6-5	TRBJ1-2	-	ASQKGARDGYT
TRBV7-2	TRBJ2-5	-	ASSPTPSGTQETQY
TRBV21-1	TRBJ1-5	-	ASSKVDRTSNQPQH
TRBV5-8	TRBJ1-4	-	ASSRDRVEKLF
TRBV27	TRBJ1-2	-	ASSFGQGIHYGYT
TRBV28	TRBJ1-5	once	ASSSISSNRERQPQH
TRBV29-1	TRBJ1-1	-	SVDRSNTEAF
TRBV7-9	TRBJ2-2	few	ASQDRGSTGELF
TRBV28	TRBJ2-2	-	ASRSHRGRRTGELF
TRBV19	TRBJ1-3	once	ASSMGRDGNTIY
TRBV7-9	TRBJ2-7	-	ASSLIGTSGAHEQY
TRBV7-6	TRBJ1-2	-	ASSLGGAGLGYT
TRBV9	TRBJ2-5	-	ASSPSGTREETQY
TRBV5-1	TRBJ2-7	-	ASSLETGGTYEQY